Listed here are 13 T cell receptor beta chains from one sample, sequenced in a study of blood T cell repertoires in COVID-19. The repertoire was sequenced with immunoSEQ multiplex PCR; TCRdb's copy has only in-frame clones and lacks some. In the table there are tens of thousands of clones, around 85% of which are singletons. The sample consisted of peripheral blood. These receptors were collected from a human donor in a cohort sampled during active COVID-19.

This chain connects TRBV2 to TRBJ2-7, with TRBD2 matching over 10 bases. Trimming removed 7 bases from V and 7 bases from J; junction bases left unmatched: 16. In germline, CDR1 is SNHLY, CDR2 FYNNEI. There are 16 residues in the CDR3. In DNA, the CDR3 is TGTGCCAGCAAAGACCTAAAGACTAGCGGGTTTGGGGAGCAGTACTTC. It yields the protein CASKDLKTSGFGEQYF.

The chain carries TRBV29-1 and TRBJ2-2; the D is unclear. The CDR3 is 13 residues long. Deletions cut 7 bases from V and 2 bases from J, with 11 bases between. In germline, CDR1 is SQVTM, CDR2 ANQGSEA. The CDR3 spells CSATMGNTGELFF. Here the CDR3 DNA reads TGCAGCGCCACGATGGGCAACACCGGGGAGCTGTTTTTT.

This chain connects TRBV5-6 to TRBJ2-1, with 8 nucleotides matching TRBD2. The CDR3 is made up of 15 amino acids. V shed 2 bases and J 5 bases; nucleotides not matched to a gene: 6. Germline loops: CDR1 SGHDT, CDR2 YYEEEE. CDR3 DNA: TGTGCCAGCAGCTTACTCAGCGGGAGTGACAATGAGCAGTTCTTC. Protein: CASSLLSGSDNEQFF.

The chain recombines TRBV7-8 with TRBJ1-4, with TRBD1 identical over 7 bases. The CDR3 is made up of 16 amino acids. Losses at the gene ends were 3 bases for V and 0 bases for J; bases not matched to a gene: 4. CDR1 SGHVS and CDR2 FQNEAQ come from the germline V gene. The CDR3 region has the DNA TGTGCCAGCAGCTTGAGGGGGCTTGCAACTAATGAAAAACTGTTTTTT. Amino acid sequence: CASSLRGLATNEKLFF.

This rearrangement joins TRBV5-6 to TRBJ1-6, with a tentative D call TRBD1 (6 bases). From germline, CDR1 is SGHDT and CDR2 YYEEEE. This CDR3 has 12 residues. V was shortened by 3 bases and J by 13 bases, with 11 bases between the two germline ends. The CDR3 region is CASSYNRVPLHF. DNA of the CDR3: TGTGCCAGCAGCTACAACAGGGTTCCCCTCCACTTT.

This clone was seen a single time. V gene TRBV30 combines with J gene TRBJ2-7; 8 positions agree with TRBD1. CDR1 GTSNPN and CDR2 SVGIG come from the germline V gene (reference sequence). V shed 6 bases and J 2 bases; nucleotides not matched to a gene: 0. The CDR3 is made up of 11 amino acids. The CDR3 DNA reads TGTGCCTGCAGGGGGCCCTACGAGCAGTACTTC. Its translation is CACRGPYEQYF.

The gene calls are TRBV5-4 and TRBJ2-7, with D possibly TRBD1 on 6 matching bases. The CDR3 runs 15 residues. Germline lookup yields CDR1 SGHNT and CDR2 YYREEE (reference sequence). Trimming took off 0 bases at V and 2 bases at J, with 12 bases between the two ends. CDR3 nucleotides: TGTGCCAGCAGCTTGGAACAGGGCCCTACCTACGAGCAGTACTTC. This encodes CASSLEQGPTYEQYF. Complete variable domain (other parts from reference TRBV5-4 and TRBJ2-7): ETGVTQSPTHLIKTRGQQVTLRCSSQSGHNTVSWYQQALGQGPQFIFQYYREEENGRGNFPPRFSGLQFPNYSSELNVNALELDDSALYLCASSLEQGPTYEQYFGPGTRLTVT.

V is TRBV6-2 or TRBV6-3 and J is TRBJ2-5; 7 bases map to TRBD2. V shed 0 bases and J 4 bases; nucleotides not matched to a gene: 17. The germline V gene has CDR1 MNHEY and CDR2 SVGEGT. The CDR3 sequence is 19 residues long. CDR3 sequence (DNA): TGTGCCAGCAGTTACTCGGTCTCGGGGACTACCCCGAGGAGAGAGACCCAGTACTTC. It is translated as CASSYSVSGTTPRRETQYF.

V gene TRBV10-3 combines with J gene TRBJ1-2, with 10 bases that match TRBD1. Unmatched junction bases numbered 8, after V lost 5 bases and J lost 8 bases. CDR1 is ENHRY and CDR2 is SYGVKD in the germline V gene. This CDR3 is built from 14 residues. The CDR3 DNA reads TGTGCCATCAGTCCCCGGGACAGGGGCGAAGGCTACACCTTC. Its translation: CAISPRDRGEGYTF.

This rearrangement joins TRBV3-1 (or the pseudogene TRBV3-2) to TRBJ2-1; 9 bases match TRBD2. With 5 bases clipped from V and 9 bases from J, the junction kept 8 bases outside the gene matches. From germline, CDR1 is LGHDT and CDR2 YNNKEL (reference sequence). This CDR3 is built from 14 residues. The CDR3 region has the DNA TGTGCCAGCAGCACGGGACTAGCAGAAGGTGAGCAGTTCTTC. Protein product: CASSTGLAEGEQFF.

The chain links TRBV9 to TRBJ1-1, with TRBD1 as a possible D gene (6 bases). The CDR3 is 13 residues long. The germline CDR1 and CDR2 sequences are SGDLS and YYNGEE. Trimming took off 0 bases at V and 6 bases at J, with 9 bases between the two ends. DNA for the CDR3: TGTGCCAGCAGCGTAGAGTCAGGGGCTGAAGCTTTCTTT. This translates into CASSVESGAEAFF.

This clone came up once. This chain connects TRBV6-5 to TRBJ2-2, with a tentative D call TRBD1 (5 bases). The CDR3 has 14 amino acids. Trimming pared 7 bases from V and 2 bases from J, leaving 11 bases between. The V gene's germline CDR1 is MNHEY and CDR2 SVGAGI. In DNA form, the CDR3 reads TGTGCCAGCACCAAGACAGATAACACCGGGGAGCTGTTTTTT. Amino acid sequence: CASTKTDNTGELFF.

This rearrangement joins TRBV11-1 to TRBJ1-6; 9 bases are a match to TRBD1. The V segment lost 5 bases and the J segment 7 bases; nucleotides outside the gene matches: 3. CDR3 length: 14 amino acids. Germline CDR1 SGHAT, CDR2 FQDESV (reference sequence). The CDR3 spells CASSAGTGNSPLHF. The CDR3 DNA is TGTGCCAGCAGCGCCGGGACAGGGAATTCACCCCTCCACTTT.